The 25 T cell receptor beta chains given below trace back to one sample, sequenced in a study of blood T cell repertoires in COVID-19 (dated by TCRdb to 2018 to 2021). Library method: the immunoSEQ multiplex PCR assay. TCRdb stores this immuneACCESS table with in-frame sequences only. Part of the clones is absent; in the studies checked, under half of the shortfall reflects unresolved V genes, and no reason is known for the rest. This sample gives about 200,000 clones in total; nearly 90% of them show up just once. 2% to 2.5% of the sample rests with the top ten. The sequenced sample was PBMCs or T cells enriched from blood (not recorded which). The receptors shown here come from a woman aged 40 to 49 with acute COVID-19.

A remark on this clone: Germline and junction disagree at one end, which may indicate a read error. CDR3 nucleotide sequence: TGTGCCACCAGTGGTCGGCTAGCGAAGACCGGGGAGCTGTTTTTT. Residues: CATSGRLAKTGELFF. J is TRBJ2-2 and V is TRBV24-1, with D tentatively TRBD2 (6 bases). Germline V gives CDR1 KGHDR, CDR2 SFDVKD. The CDR3 length is 15 residues.

This chain joins TRBV29-1 and TRBJ2-7; 8 positions agree with TRBD2. The J segment lost 3 bases and the V segment lost 2 bases, leaving 6 bases of the junction unmatched. In germline, CDR1 is SQVTM, CDR2 ANQGSEA. This CDR3 is built from 14 residues. The CDR3 DNA is TGCAGCGTTGAAACGATCGCGGGGGGCTACGAGCAGTACTTC. This sequence encodes CSVETIAGGYEQYF.

The chain couples TRBV12-3 or TRBV12-4 to TRBJ2-7; the D gene is possibly TRBD1 (6 bases). Trimming took off 5 bases at V and 2 bases at J, with 10 bases between the two ends. The CDR3 is 13 residues long. The CDR3 spells CASSQDRTYEQYF. In DNA, the CDR3 is TGTGCCAGCAGTCAAGACAGGACCTACGAGCAGTACTTC.

This clone was counted only a few times. The chain recombines TRBV6-2 or TRBV6-3 with TRBJ2-3, with D perhaps matching TRBD2 (5 bases). The CDR3 totals 18 residues. The V gene lost 0 bases and the J gene lost 4 bases, with 20 bases spanning the gap. Per the germline V gene, CDR1 is MNHEY and CDR2 is SVGEGT. In DNA, the CDR3 is TGTGCCAGCAGTTACTCCCCGGACTTAAGGTCCAGGTCAGATACGCAGTATTTT. Its translation is CASSYSPDLRSRSDTQYF.

This rearrangement joins TRBV28 to TRBJ1-2, with 7 bases identical to TRBD1. V dropped 4 bases and J dropped 2; count of bases not matched to a gene: 7. Germline values: CDR1 MDHEN, CDR2 SYDVKM. This CDR3 has 15 amino acids. The CDR3 DNA follows: TGTGCCAGCAGTTCGACCGGGACAGCCAACTATGGCTACACCTTC. Protein: CASSSTGTANYGYTF.

The V gene is TRBV12-5, the J gene TRBJ1-6; 10 bases map to TRBD1. V shed 0 bases, J shed 0 bases, and the junction held 2 bases outside the gene matches. The CDR3 is made up of 18 amino acids. Germline loops: CDR1 LGHNT, CDR2 FRNRAP. The CDR3 spells CASGLVRTGGSYNSPLHF. The CDR3 DNA is TGTGCTAGTGGTTTGGTTAGGACAGGGGGCTCCTATAATTCACCCCTCCACTTT.

V and J are TRBV4-2 and TRBJ2-1; 11 bases agree with TRBD2. Germline-derived CDR1 and CDR2 are LGHNA and YNFKEQ. J lost 12 bases, V lost 0 bases, and 16 bases had no gene match. The CDR3 loop spans 18 amino acids. CDR3 loop: CASSQERPGLAVPLAQFF. As DNA, the CDR3 is TGTGCCAGCAGCCAAGAGCGTCCGGGACTAGCGGTTCCACTGGCGCAGTTCTTC.

The table lists this clone with a few counts. The rearrangement links TRBV5-1 to TRBJ2-3, with TRBD2 identical over 10 bases. Germline CDR1 is SGHRS and CDR2 is YFSETQ. Unmatched junction bases numbered 7, after V lost 6 bases and J lost 0 bases. The length of the CDR3 is 16 residues. CDR3 sequence: CASTRQLAGSTDTQYF. The CDR3 bases are TGCGCCAGCACCCGCCAACTAGCGGGGAGCACAGATACGCAGTATTTT. The full variable domain, rest sourced from reference TRBV5-1 and TRBJ2-3, is KAGVTQTPRYLIKTRGQQVTLSCSPISGHRSVSWYQQTPGQGLQFLFEYFSETQRNKGNFPGRFSGRQFSNSRSEMNVSTLELGDSALYLCASTRQLAGSTDTQYFGPGTRLTVL.

V is TRBV6-5 and J is TRBJ2-2; 10 positions match TRBD2. This CDR3 contains 14 residues. CDR1 MNHEY and CDR2 SVGAGI come from the germline V gene. The V and J ends lost 8 bases and 7 bases, in that order; junction bases with no gene match: 7. CDR3 nucleotides: TGTGCCAGCGGAACTAGCGGGAAACACGGGGAGCTGTTTTTT. Amino acid sequence: CASGTSGKHGELFF.

The chain combines TRBV7-2 with TRBJ2-3; 8 bases line up with TRBD2. With 5 bases clipped from V and 10 bases from J, the junction kept 20 bases outside the gene matches. The CDR3 is 17 amino acids. Germline CDR1 and CDR2: SGHTA and FQGNSA. DNA of the CDR3: TGTGCCAGCAGCGCCAGCCCTTTTGGCGGGAGGCCCCCGCCGCAGTATTTT. Its translation: CASSASPFGGRPPPQYF.

The table lists this clone with a count of one. V usage is TRBV6-4 and J usage is TRBJ1-2; D unclear. Germline values: CDR1 MRHNA, CDR2 SNTAGT. The CDR3 runs to 13 residues. V lost 7 bases and J 2 bases, leaving 11 bases between the germline ends. CDR3 residues: CASTRSGNYGYTF. The CDR3 DNA reads TGTGCCAGCACCAGGTCAGGCAACTATGGCTACACCTTC.

This chain connects TRBV4-1 to TRBJ1-4; a weak D match, TRBD1 (5 bases). CDR1 and CDR2 from the germline V gene are MGHRA and YSYEKL. The CDR3 is 14 amino acids. Trimming pared 4 bases from V and 8 bases from J, leaving 14 bases between. CDR3 protein: CASSPDSALEKLFF. The CDR3 nucleotides are TGCGCCAGCAGCCCAGACAGTGCTCTCGAAAAACTGTTTTTT.

CDR3 region: CASSLGQMNTEAFF. The CDR3 DNA is TGTGCCAGCAGCCTGGGACAGATGAACACTGAAGCTTTCTTT. The rearrangement joins TRBV7-3 to TRBJ1-1, with 7 positions matching TRBD1. The CDR3 runs 14 residues. Trimming took 5 bases from V and 0 from J; bases not matched to a gene: 3. Germline V gene sequence: CDR1 SGHTA, CDR2 FQGTGA.

The DNA for the CDR3 is TGCGCCAGCAGCGTCCTACTAGCGGGAGGGAGTCGGGATACGCAGTATTTT. Translation gives CASSVLLAGGSRDTQYF. V is TRBV5-1 and J is TRBJ2-3; TRBD2 agrees at 13 bases. V shed 4 bases, J shed 6 bases, and the junction held 11 bases outside the gene matches. This CDR3 spans 17 amino acids. Germline CDR1 SGHRS, CDR2 YFSETQ.

This clone was recorded once. This sequence joins TRBV19 and TRBJ2-6; a weak D match, TRBD2 (6 bases). This CDR3 contains 17 residues. V lost 0 bases and J lost 4, with 13 bases in between. Germline V gene lookup returns CDR1 LNHDA and CDR2 SQIVND (reference sequence). The CDR3 sequence: CASSIDGGRAGANVLTF. The CDR3 nucleotides are TGTGCCAGTAGTATAGACGGAGGGAGAGCAGGGGCCAACGTCCTGACTTTC. The entire variable domain, with the rest obtained from reference TRBV19 and TRBJ2-6, is as follows: DGGITQSPKYLFRKEGQNVTLSCEQNLNHDAMYWYRQDPGQGLRLIYYSQIVNDFQKGDIAEGYSVSREKKESFPLTVTSAQKNPTAFYLCASSIDGGRAGANVLTFGAGSRLTVL.

V usage is TRBV5-5 and J usage is TRBJ1-2, with a weak D call TRBD1 (5 bases). CDR1 SGHKS and CDR2 YYEKEE come from the germline V gene (reference sequence). The CDR3 spans 13 residues. V lost 0 bases, J lost 8 bases, and 11 bases lay in between. The CDR3 bases are TGTGCCAGCAGCTTGGTACAGCCAGGGGGCTACACCTTC. This gives the protein CASSLVQPGGYTF.

CDR3 nucleotides: TGTGCCAGTAGTACCCACAGGGGCCCTAATGAAAAACTGTTTTTT. This encodes CASSTHRGPNEKLFF. The chain employs TRBV19 and TRBJ1-4, with 7 bases that match TRBD1. This CDR3 has 15 amino acids. Trimming took 4 bases from V and 3 from J; bases not matched to a gene: 5. Germline lookup yields CDR1 LNHDA and CDR2 SQIVND (reference sequence).

The chain carries TRBV19 and TRBJ2-3; maybe TRBD1 (6 bases). This CDR3 comprises 14 residues. V gave up 9 bases and J gave up 1 base, with 14 bases separating them. CDR1 and CDR2 from the germline V gene are LNHDA and SQIVND (reference sequence). The CDR3 loop is CASRSTGRTDTQYF. For the CDR3, the DNA is TGTGCCAGCCGATCGACAGGACGCACAGATACGCAGTATTTT. Full variable domain (outside the CDR3, taken from reference TRBV19 and TRBJ2-3): DGGITQSPKYLFRKEGQNVTLSCEQNLNHDAMYWYRQDPGQGLRLIYYSQIVNDFQKGDIAEGYSVSREKKESFPLTVTSAQKNPTAFYLCASRSTGRTDTQYFGPGTRLTVL.

The V and J genes are TRBV12-3 or TRBV12-4 and TRBJ1-1; a weak D match, TRBD1 (5 bases). This CDR3 comprises 13 residues. Trimming removed 7 bases at V and 5 bases at J, with 14 bases between. The chain's CDR3 is CASTQGEQTEAFF. CDR3 DNA sequence: TGTGCCAGCACCCAAGGGGAACAGACTGAAGCTTTCTTT.

This chain connects TRBV7-8 to TRBJ2-6, with 11 bases aligning to TRBD1. This CDR3 comprises 18 residues. The V gene's germline CDR1 is SGHVS and CDR2 FQNEAQ. The trim removed 5 bases at V and 3 bases at J, leaving 9 bases unmatched. The CDR3 region has the DNA TGTGCCAGCAGCCGAAACCGGGACAGGGGGAATGGGGCCAACGTCCTGACTTTC. Encoded protein: CASSRNRDRGNGANVLTF.

The chain uses TRBV5-1 and TRBJ1-2; TRBD1 is a possible D gene (5 bases). The CDR3 loop spans 13 amino acids. The V end was cut by 4 bases, the J end by 3 bases, with 10 bases between. Germline CDR1 reads SGHRS; CDR2 reads YFSETQ. In DNA, the CDR3 is TGCGCCAGCAGCCACACAGGAGACTATGGCTACACCTTC. The encoded protein is CASSHTGDYGYTF.

The genes are TRBV19 and TRBJ2-2; D might be TRBD2 (5 bases). This CDR3 spans 17 amino acids. CDR1 LNHDA and CDR2 SQIVND come from the germline V gene (reference sequence). With 1 base removed from V and 4 bases from J, the gap between germline ends came to 16 bases. The CDR3 coding sequence is TGTGCCAGTAGTATAGTTTCCAAGCGTCGGGGCACCGGGGAGCTGTTTTTT. Amino acid sequence: CASSIVSKRRGTGELFF.

The chain recombines TRBV19 with TRBJ2-2, with 7 bases that match TRBD1. The V segment lost 9 bases and the J segment 4 bases; nucleotides outside the gene matches: 8. This CDR3 is 14 amino acids long. The germline V gene encodes CDR1 LNHDA and CDR2 SQIVND (reference sequence). The CDR3 reads CASNQPGGTGELFF. For the CDR3, the DNA is TGTGCCAGCAATCAGCCAGGGGGCACCGGGGAGCTGTTTTTT.

The rearrangement joins TRBV9 to TRBJ2-1; 9 bases are a match to TRBD1. The CDR3 is 15 amino acids. Losses at the gene ends were 3 bases for V and 4 bases for J; bases not matched to a gene: 5. Looked up from germline, CDR1 is SGDLS and CDR2 is YYNGEE. The CDR3 DNA reads TGTGCCAGCAGCGATATGGGACAGGGTTACAATGAGCAGTTCTTC. Amino acids: CASSDMGQGYNEQFF.

The rearrangement links TRBV5-1 to TRBJ2-7; D is undetermined. V was clipped by 2 bases and J by 3 bases, with 15 bases between them. Germline V lookup: CDR1 SGHRS, CDR2 YFSETQ. The CDR3 length is 15 residues. CDR3 in amino acids: CASSFLSRESYEQYF. CDR3 in DNA: TGCGCCAGCAGCTTTCTTAGCAGAGAGAGCTACGAGCAGTACTTC.